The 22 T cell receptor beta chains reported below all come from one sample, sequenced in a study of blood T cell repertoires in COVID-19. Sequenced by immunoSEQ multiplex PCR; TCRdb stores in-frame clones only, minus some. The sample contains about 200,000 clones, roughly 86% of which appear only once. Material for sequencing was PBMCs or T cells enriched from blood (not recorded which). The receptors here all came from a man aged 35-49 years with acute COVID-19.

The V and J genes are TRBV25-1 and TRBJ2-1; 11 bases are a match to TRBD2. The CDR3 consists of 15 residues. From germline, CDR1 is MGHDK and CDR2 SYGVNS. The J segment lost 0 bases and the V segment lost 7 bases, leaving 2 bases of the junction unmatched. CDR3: CASIAGGASYNEQFF. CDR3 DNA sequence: TGTGCCAGCATAGCGGGAGGGGCCTCCTACAATGAGCAGTTCTTC.

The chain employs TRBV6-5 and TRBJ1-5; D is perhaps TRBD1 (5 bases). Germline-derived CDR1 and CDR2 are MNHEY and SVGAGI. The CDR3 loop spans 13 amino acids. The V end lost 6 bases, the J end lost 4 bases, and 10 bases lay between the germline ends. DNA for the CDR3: TGTGCCAGCAGCTGGGGGGTTAATCAGCCCCAGCATTTT. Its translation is CASSWGVNQPQHF.

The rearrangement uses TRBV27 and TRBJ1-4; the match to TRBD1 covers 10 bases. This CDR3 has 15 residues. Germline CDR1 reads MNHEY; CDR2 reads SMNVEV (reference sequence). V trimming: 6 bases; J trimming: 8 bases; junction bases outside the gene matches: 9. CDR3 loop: CASSPGTGVREKLFF. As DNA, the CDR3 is TGTGCCAGCAGCCCAGGGACAGGGGTTCGAGAAAAACTGTTTTTT.

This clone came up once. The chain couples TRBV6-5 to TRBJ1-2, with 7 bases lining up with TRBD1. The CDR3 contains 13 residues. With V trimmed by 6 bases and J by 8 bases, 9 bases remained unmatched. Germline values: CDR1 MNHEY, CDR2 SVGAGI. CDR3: CASRLGQDGGYTF. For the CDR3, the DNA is TGTGCCAGCAGACTCGGACAGGACGGGGGCTACACCTTC.

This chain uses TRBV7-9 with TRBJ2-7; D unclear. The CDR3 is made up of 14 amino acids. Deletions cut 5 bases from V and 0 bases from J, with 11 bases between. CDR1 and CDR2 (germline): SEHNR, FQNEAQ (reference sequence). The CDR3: CASSPRFSSYEQYF. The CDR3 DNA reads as TGTGCCAGCAGCCCTCGTTTTAGCTCCTACGAGCAGTACTTC.

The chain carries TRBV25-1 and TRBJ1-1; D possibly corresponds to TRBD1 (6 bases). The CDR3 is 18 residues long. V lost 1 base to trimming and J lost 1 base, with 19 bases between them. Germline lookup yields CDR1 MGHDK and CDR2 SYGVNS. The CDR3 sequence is CASSESWGLKRTNTEAFF. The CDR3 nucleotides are TGTGCCAGCAGTGAATCGTGGGGGCTCAAGCGTACGAACACTGAAGCTTTCTTT.

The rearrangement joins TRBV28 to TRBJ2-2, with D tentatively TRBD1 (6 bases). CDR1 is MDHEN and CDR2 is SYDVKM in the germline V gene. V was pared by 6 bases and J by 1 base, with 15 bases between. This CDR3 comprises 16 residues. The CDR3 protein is CASRSQGIENTGELFF. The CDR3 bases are TGTGCCAGCAGGTCACAGGGTATCGAGAACACCGGGGAGCTGTTTTTT.

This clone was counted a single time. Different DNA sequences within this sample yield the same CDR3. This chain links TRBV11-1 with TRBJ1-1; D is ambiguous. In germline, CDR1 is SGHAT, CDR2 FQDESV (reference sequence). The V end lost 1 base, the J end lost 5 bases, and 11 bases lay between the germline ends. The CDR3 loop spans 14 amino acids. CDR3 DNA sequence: TGTGCCAGCAGCTTAGGGCGGGGTTCGACTGAAGCTTTCTTT. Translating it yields CASSLGRGSTEAFF.

The CDR3 spells CASSGYTGDTGELFF. In DNA, the CDR3 is TGTGCCAGCAGCGGGTACACGGGTGACACCGGGGAGCTGTTTTTT. The V gene is TRBV9, the J gene TRBJ2-2; unclear D gene. CDR3 length equals 15 residues. The V gene's germline CDR1 is SGDLS and CDR2 YYNGEE. Deletions cut 3 bases from V and 3 bases from J, with 12 bases between.

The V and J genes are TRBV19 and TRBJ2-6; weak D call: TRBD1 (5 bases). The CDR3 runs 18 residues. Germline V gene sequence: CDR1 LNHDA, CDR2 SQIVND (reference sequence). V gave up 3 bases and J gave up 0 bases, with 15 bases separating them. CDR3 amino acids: CASSIRRQFTSGANVLTF. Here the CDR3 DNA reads TGTGCCAGTAGTATTCGGAGACAGTTTACCTCTGGGGCCAACGTCCTGACTTTC. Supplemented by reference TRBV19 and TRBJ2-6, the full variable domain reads DGGITQSPKYLFRKEGQNVTLSCEQNLNHDAMYWYRQDPGQGLRLIYYSQIVNDFQKGDIAEGYSVSREKKESFPLTVTSAQKNPTAFYLCASSIRRQFTSGANVLTFGAGSRLTVL.

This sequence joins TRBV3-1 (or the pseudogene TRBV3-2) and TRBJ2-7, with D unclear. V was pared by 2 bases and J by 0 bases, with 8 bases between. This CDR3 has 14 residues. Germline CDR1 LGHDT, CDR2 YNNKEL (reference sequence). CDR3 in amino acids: CASSQPEASYEQYF. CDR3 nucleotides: TGTGCCAGCAGCCAACCAGAGGCCTCCTACGAGCAGTACTTC.

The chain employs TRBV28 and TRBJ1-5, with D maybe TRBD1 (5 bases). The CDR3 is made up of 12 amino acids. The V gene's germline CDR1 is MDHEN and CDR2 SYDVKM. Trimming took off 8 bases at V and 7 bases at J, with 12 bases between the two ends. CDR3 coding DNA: TGTGCCAGCCGGGGGGGTGAGCAGCCCCAGCATTTT. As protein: CASRGGEQPQHF.

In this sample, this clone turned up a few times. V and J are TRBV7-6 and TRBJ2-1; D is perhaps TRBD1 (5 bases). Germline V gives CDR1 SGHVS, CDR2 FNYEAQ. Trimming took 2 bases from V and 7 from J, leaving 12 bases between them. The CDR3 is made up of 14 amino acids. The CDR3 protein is CASSLTRVMNEQFF. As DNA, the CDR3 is TGTGCCAGCAGCTTAACCAGGGTTATGAATGAGCAGTTCTTC.

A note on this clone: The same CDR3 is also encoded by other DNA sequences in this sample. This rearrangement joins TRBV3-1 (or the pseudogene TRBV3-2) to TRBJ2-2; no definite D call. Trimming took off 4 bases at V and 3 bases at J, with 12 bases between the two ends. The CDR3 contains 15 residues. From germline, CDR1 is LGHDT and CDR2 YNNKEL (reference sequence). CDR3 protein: CASSPPLRDTGELFF. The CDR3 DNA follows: TGTGCCAGCAGCCCCCCCTTGCGAGACACCGGGGAGCTGTTTTTT.

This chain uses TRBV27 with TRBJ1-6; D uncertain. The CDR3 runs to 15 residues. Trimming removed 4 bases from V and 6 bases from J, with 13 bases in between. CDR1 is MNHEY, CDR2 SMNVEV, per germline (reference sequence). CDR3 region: CASSSPGSFNSPLHF. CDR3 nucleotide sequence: TGTGCCAGCAGTTCCCCGGGATCTTTTAATTCACCCCTCCACTTT.

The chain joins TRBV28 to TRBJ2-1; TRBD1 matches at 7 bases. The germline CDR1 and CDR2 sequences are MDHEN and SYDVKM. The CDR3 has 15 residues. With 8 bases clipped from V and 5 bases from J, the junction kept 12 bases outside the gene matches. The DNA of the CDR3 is TGTGCCAGCGCGAAGGACAGGCTCTCGGACAATGAGCAGTTCTTC. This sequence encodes CASAKDRLSDNEQFF. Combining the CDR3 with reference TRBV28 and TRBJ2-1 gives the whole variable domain DVKVTQSSRYLVKRTGEKVFLECVQDMDHENMFWYRQDPGLGLRLIYFSYDVKMKEKGDIPEGYSVSREKKERFSLILESASTNQTSMYLCASAKDRLSDNEQFFGPGTRLTVL.

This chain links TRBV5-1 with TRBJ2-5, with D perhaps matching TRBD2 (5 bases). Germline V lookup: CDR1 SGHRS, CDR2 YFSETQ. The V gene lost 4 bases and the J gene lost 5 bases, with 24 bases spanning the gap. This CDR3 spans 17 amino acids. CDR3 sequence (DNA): TGCGCCAGCAGCCCCTTAGCGCTCGGGGAGAGGCGGGAGACCCAGTACTTC. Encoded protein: CASSPLALGERRETQYF.

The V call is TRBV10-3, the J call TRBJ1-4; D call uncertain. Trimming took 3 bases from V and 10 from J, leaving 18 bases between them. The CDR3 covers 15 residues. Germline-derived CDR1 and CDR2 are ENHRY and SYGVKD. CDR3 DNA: TGTGCCATCAGTGAAAGCCTCCGGGAGAGACCAAAACTGTTTTTT. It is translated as CAISESLRERPKLFF.

The CDR3 loop reads CASSGQSRGQHF. CDR3 sequence (DNA): TGTGCCAGCAGCGGACAGTCCCGGGGCCAGCATTTT. The chain uses TRBV7-9 and TRBJ1-5, with a possible D match to TRBD1 (6 bases). CDR1 and CDR2 (germline): SEHNR, FQNEAQ (reference sequence). V dropped 5 bases and J dropped 12 bases, with 14 bases sitting between them. CDR3 length: 12 amino acids.

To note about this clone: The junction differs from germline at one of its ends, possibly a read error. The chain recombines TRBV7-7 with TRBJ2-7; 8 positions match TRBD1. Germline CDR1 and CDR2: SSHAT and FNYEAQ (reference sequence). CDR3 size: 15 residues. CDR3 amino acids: CASSIGQGTYYEQYF. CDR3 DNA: TGTGCTAGCAGTATAGGACAGGGAACTTACTACGAGCAGTACTTC.

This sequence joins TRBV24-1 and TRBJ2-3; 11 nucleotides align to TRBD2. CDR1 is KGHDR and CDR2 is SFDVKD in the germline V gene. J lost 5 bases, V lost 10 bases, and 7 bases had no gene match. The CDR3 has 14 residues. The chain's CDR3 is CATALAGDRDTQYF. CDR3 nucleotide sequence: TGTGCCACTGCACTAGCGGGAGACCGAGATACGCAGTATTTT.

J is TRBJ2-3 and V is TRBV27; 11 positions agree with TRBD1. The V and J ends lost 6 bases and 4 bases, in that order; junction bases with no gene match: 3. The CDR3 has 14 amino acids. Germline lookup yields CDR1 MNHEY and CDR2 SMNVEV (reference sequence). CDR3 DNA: TGTGCCAGCAGGCTGGGACAGGGGGCAGATACGCAGTATTTT. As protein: CASRLGQGADTQYF.